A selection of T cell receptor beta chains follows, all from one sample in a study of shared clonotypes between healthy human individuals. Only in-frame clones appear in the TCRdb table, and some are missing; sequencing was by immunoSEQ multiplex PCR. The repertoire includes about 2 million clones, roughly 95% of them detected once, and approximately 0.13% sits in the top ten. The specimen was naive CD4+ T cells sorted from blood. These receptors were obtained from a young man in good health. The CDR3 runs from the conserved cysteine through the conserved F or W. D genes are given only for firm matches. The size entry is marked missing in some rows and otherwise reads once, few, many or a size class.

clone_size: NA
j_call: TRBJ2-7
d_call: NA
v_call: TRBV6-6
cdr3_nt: TGTGCCAGCAGTCACGGGGACTCCTACGAGCAGTACTTC
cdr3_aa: CASSHGDSYEQYF

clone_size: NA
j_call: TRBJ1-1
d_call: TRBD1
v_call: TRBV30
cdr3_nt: TGTGCCTGGAGTATACAGGGGTCCCTGGAAGCTTTCTTT
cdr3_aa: CAWSIQGSLEAFF

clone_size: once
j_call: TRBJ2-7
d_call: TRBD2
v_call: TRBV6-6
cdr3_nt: TGTGCCAGCAGTTACTCACTAGCGGGGGCCTACGAGCAGTACTTC
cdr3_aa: CASSYSLAGAYEQYF

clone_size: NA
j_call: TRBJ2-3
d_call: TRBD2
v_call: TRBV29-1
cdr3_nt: TGCAGCGTTGAAGCCTCACCTGGGGGGGGCACAGATACGCAGTATTTT
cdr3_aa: CSVEASPGGGTDTQYF

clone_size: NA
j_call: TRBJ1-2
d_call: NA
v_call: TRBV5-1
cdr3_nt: TGCGCCAGCAGCGGATTGTATGGCTACACCTTC
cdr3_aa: CASSGLYGYTF

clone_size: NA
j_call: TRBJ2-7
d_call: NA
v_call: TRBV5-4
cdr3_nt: TGTGCCAGCAGCTTCGCGACCAGATACGAGCAGTACTTC
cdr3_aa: CASSFATRYEQYF

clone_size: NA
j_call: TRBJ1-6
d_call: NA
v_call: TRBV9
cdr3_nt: TGTGCCAGCAGTAGAGCCGATAGAAATTCACCCCTCCACTTT
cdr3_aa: CASSRADRNSPLHF

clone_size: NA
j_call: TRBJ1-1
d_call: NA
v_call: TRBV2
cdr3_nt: TGTGCCAGCAGCGGACAGAGGAACACTGAAGCTTTCTTT
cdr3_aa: CASSGQRNTEAFF

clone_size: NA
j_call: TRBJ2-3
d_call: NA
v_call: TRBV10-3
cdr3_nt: TGTGCCATCAATGCGGGACCAAACACAGATACGCAGTATTTT
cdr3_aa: CAINAGPNTDTQYF

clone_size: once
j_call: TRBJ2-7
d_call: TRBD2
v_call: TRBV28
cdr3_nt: TGTGCCAGCAGTTTCATCGGACTAGCTCCCAACGAGCAGTACTTC
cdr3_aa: CASSFIGLAPNEQYF

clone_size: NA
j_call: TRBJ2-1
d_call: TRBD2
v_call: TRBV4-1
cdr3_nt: TGCGCCAGCAGCCGGGACTATGCCAATGAGCAGTTCTTC
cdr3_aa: CASSRDYANEQFF

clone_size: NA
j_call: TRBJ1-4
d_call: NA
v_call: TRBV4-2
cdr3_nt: TGTGCCAGCAGCCAAGAGGCAGGACTTGCAACTAATGAAAAACTGTTTTTT
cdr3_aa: CASSQEAGLATNEKLFF

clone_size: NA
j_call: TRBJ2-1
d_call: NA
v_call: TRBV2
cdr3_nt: TGTGCCAGCGACAGGACGTCAAAGAGGGATGAGCAGTTCTTC
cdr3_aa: CASDRTSKRDEQFF

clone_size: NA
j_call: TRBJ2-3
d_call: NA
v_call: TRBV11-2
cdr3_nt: TGTGCCAGCAGCCTCCGCGTTATAGATACGCAGTATTTT
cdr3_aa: CASSLRVIDTQYF

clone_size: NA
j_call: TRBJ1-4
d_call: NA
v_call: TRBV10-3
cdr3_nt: TGTGCCATCAGTGAGTCGGTACCAGGGTTCAATAATGAAAAACTGTTTTTT
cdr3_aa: CAISESVPGFNNEKLFF

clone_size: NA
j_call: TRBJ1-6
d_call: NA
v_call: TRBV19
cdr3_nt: TGTGCCAGTAGTGCACAGGGAAGACTGGGTAATTCACCCCTCCACTTT
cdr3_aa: CASSAQGRLGNSPLHF

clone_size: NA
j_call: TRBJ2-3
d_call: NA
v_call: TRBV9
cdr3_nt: TGTGCCAGCAGCGCCGGACACACAGATACGCAGTATTTT
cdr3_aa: CASSAGHTDTQYF

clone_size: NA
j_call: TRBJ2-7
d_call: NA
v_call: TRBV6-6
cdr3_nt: TGTGCCAGCAGCCCGGGGACCAGCTCCTACGAGCAGTACTTC
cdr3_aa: CASSPGTSSYEQYF

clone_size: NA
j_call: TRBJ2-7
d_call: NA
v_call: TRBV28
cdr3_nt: TGTGCCAGCAGTTTATTCGGGGGCTACGAGCAGTACTTC
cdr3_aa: CASSLFGGYEQYF

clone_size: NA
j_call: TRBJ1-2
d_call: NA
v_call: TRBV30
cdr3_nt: TGTGCCTGGAGTGCAGTTGTAGGGGCCCGAGCTAACTATGGCTACACCTTC
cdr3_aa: CAWSAVVGARANYGYTF

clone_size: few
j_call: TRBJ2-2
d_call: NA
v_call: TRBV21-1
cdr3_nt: TGTGCCAGCAGCGGACAGCGGGGGGCGAACACCGGGGAGCTGTTTTTT
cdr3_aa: CASSGQRGANTGELFF

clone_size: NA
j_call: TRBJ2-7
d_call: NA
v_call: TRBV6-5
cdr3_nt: TGTGCCAGCGGCGTCTCCTACGAGCAGTACTTC
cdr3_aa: CASGVSYEQYF

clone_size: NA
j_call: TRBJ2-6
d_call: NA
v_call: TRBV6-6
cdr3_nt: TGTGCCAGCAGTCACAGGGAGGCGGGGGCCAACGTCCTGACTTTC
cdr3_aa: CASSHREAGANVLTF

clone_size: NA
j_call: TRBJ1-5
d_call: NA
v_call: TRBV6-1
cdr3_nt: TGTGCCAGCAGTTCCACAGGTCTAACGCCCCAGCATTTT
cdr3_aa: CASSSTGLTPQHF

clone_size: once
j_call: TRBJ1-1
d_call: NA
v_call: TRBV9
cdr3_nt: TGTGCCAGCAGTCAGACAGTTAACACTGAAGCTTTCTTT
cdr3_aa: CASSQTVNTEAFF

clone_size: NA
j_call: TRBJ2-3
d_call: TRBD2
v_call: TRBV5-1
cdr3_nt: TGCGCCAGCAGCGCCGGGCTAGCGGAGACAGATACGCAGTATTTT
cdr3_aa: CASSAGLAETDTQYF

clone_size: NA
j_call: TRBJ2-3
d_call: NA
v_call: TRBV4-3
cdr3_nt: TGCGCCAGCAGCCATCTTGACAGGGATACGCAGTATTTT
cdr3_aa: CASSHLDRDTQYF

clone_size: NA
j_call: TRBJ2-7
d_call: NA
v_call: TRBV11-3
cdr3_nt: TGTGCCAGCAGCTTCCAGGGCTACGAGCAGTACTTC
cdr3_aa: CASSFQGYEQYF

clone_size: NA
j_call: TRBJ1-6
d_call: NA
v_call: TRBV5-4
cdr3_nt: TGTGCCAGCAGCCAAGATGATTGGGGTGTGACACCCCTCCACTTT
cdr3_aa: CASSQDDWGVTPLHF

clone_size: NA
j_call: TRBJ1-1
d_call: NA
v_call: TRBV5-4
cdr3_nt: TGTGCCAGCAGCCCCCCGGGCCCTCAGTCCGACACTGAAGCTTTCTTT
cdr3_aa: CASSPPGPQSDTEAFF

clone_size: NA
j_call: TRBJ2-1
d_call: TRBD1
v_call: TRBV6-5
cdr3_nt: TGTGCCAGCAGTTACTCGATAGGACAGGTTTACAATGAGCAGTTCTTC
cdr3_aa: CASSYSIGQVYNEQFF

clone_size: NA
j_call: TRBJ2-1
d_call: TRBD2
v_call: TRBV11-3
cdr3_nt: TGTGCCAGCAGCTTAGGGGGACTAGCGGGACGGGATGAGCAGTTCTTC
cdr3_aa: CASSLGGLAGRDEQFF

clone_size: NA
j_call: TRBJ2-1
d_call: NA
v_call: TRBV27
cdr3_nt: TGTGCCAGCAACGGGGGAATTTCGTCCTACAATGAGCAGTTCTTC
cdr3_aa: CASNGGISSYNEQFF

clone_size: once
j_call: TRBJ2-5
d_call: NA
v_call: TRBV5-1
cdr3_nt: TGCGCCAGCAGCCCAAGGACAGCCCAAGAGACCCAGTACTTC
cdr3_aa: CASSPRTAQETQYF

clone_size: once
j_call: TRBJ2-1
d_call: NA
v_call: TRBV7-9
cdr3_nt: TGTGCCAGCAGTCTTGCGGTGTCCTACAATGAGCAGTTCTTC
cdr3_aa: CASSLAVSYNEQFF

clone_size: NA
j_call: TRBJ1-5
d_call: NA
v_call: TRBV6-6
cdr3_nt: TGTGCCAGCAGTTACGTCCCTCAGCCCCAGCATTTT
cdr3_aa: CASSYVPQPQHF

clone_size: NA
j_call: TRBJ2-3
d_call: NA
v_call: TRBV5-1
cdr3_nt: TGCGCCAGCACCCAAATAGCGGTCAGCACAGATACGCAGTATTTT
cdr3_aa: CASTQIAVSTDTQYF

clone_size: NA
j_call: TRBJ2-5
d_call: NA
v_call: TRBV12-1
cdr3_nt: TGTGCCTTCAAGCGGGCGGCTAGCGGGGGCCCGAACCAAGAGACCCAGTACTTC
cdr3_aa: CAFKRAASGGPNQETQYF

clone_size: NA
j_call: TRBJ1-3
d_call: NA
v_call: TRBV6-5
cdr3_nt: TGTGCCAGCAGTTACGGACCAGGAAACACCATATATTTT
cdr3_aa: CASSYGPGNTIYF

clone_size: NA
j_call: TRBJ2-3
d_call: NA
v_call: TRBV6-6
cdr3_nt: TGTGCCAGCAGTTACTCTGGGGTTTCGGGCACAGATACGCAGTATTTT
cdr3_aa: CASSYSGVSGTDTQYF

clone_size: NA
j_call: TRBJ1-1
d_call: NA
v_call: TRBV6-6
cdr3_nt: TGTGCCAGCAGTTACTCGGCAGCGGCCAACACTGAAGCTTTCTTT
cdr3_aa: CASSYSAAANTEAFF

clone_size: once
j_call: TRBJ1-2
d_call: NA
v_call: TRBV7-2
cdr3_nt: TGTGCCAGCAGCTTAGACAGGGTGGCTGGCTACACCTTC
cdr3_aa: CASSLDRVAGYTF

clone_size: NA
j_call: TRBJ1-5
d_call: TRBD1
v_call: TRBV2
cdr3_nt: TGTGCCAGCGACCCCCGACAGGGAGGCAATCAGCCCCAGCATTTT
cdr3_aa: CASDPRQGGNQPQHF

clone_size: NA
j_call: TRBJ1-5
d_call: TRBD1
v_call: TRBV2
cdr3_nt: TGTGCCAGCAGCCGGGACAGTCATCAGCCCCAGCATTTT
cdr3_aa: CASSRDSHQPQHF

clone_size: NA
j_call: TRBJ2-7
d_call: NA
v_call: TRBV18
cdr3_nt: TGTGCCAGCTCACTCTTGCGGGCAGTAGGCGAGCAGTACTTC
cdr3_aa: CASSLLRAVGEQYF

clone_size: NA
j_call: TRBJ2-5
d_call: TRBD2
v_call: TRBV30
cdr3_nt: TGTGCCCGGGGGGGCGAAGAGACCCAGTACTTC
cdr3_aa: CARGGEETQYF

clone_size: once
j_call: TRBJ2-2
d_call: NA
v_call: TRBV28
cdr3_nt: TGTGCCAGCAGTTTAGCAACCTTCCTGGACCGAGCGAACACCGGGGAGCTGTTTTTT
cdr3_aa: CASSLATFLDRANTGELFF

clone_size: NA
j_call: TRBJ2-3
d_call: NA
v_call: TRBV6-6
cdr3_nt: TGTGCCAGCAAGCCGGGAACAGATACGCAGTATTTT
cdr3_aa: CASKPGTDTQYF

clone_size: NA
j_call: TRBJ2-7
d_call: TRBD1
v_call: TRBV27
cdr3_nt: TGTGCCAGCAGTTCACGGACAGGGGTGAATCAGTACTTC
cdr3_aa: CASSSRTGVNQYF

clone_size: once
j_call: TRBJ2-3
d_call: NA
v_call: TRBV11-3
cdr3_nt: TGTGCCAGCAGCTTAGGGCGAGGCACAGATACGCAGTATTTT
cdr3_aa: CASSLGRGTDTQYF

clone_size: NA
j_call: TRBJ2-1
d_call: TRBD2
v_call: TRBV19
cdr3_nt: TGTGCCACCTTGACCGAGCGGGGACGCTCCTACAATGAGCAGTTCTTC
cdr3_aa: CATLTERGRSYNEQFF

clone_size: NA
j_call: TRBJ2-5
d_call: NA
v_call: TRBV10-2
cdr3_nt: TGCGCCAGCAGCGCTTCCGGGACTGAACAAGAGACCCAGTACTTC
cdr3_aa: CASSASGTEQETQYF

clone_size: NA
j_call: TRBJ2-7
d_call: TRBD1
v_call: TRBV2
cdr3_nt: TGTGCCAGCAGTGGACAGGGTTACGAGCAGTACTTC
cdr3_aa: CASSGQGYEQYF

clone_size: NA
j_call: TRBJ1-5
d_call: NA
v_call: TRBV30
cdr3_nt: TGTGCCTGGACGCCTTCAGAGGGGCCCCAGCATTTT
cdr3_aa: CAWTPSEGPQHF

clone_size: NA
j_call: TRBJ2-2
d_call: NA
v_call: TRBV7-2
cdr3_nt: TGTGCCAGCAGCTTAGTCCTCGGGGAGCTGTTTTTT
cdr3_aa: CASSLVLGELFF

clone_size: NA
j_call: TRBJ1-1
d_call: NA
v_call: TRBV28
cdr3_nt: TGTGCCAGCACCCCAAGCGGGCGCAACACTGAAGCTTTCTTT
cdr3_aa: CASTPSGRNTEAFF

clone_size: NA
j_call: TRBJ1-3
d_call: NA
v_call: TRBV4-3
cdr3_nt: TGCGCCAGCAGCCAAGCCTGGGGCTCTGGAAACACCATATATTTT
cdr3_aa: CASSQAWGSGNTIYF

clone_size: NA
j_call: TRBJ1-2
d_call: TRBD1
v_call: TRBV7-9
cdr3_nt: TGTGCCAGCAGCTTATCATGGACAGGGGGCTCTGGCTACACCTTC
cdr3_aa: CASSLSWTGGSGYTF

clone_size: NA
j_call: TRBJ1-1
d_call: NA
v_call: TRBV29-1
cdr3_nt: TGCAGCGTTGGTGATTACACTGAAGCTTTCTTT
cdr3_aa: CSVGDYTEAFF